These 5 T cell receptor beta chains were all obtained from the same sample, sequenced in a study of shared clonotypes between healthy human individuals. Using immunoSEQ multiplex PCR, the repertoire was profiled, and TCRdb retains in-frame clones only, with some absent. The repertoire holds about 1 million clones, with approximately 68% as singletons. The specimen sequenced was memory CD4+ T cells sorted from blood. This sample's subset: CD45RA-negative fraction. All receptors come from a young man in good health.

The chain recombines TRBV12-2 with TRBJ2-7; the table's D call of TRBD2 was not tested on the DNA. TRBV12-2 is shown as a pseudogene. The CDR3 is 15 residues long. CDR3 DNA sequence: TGTGCAAGTCGCTTGCCGGGACTAGCGAAGTACGAGCAGTACTTC. Translation gives CASRLPGLAKYEQYF.

The CDR3 loop is CASSEGRRATNEKLFF. CDR3 in DNA: TGTGCCAGCAGTGAAGGGCGGAGAGCAACTAATGAAAAACTGTTTTTT. The chain uses TRBV2 and TRBJ1-4; no clear D gene. The CDR3 has 16 amino acids. Trimming left V 1 base short and J 0 bases short, with 9 bases between. Germline V gives CDR1 SNHLY, CDR2 FYNNEI.

This clone was detected a few times. The V and J genes are TRBV4-1 and TRBJ1-5; TRBD1 matches 9 bases. CDR1 is MGHRA and CDR2 is YSYEKL in the germline V gene. The junction had 6 bases not matched to a gene; V was cut back by 3 bases and J by 6 bases. The CDR3 has 15 amino acids. Here the CDR3 reads CASSQWTGESQPQHF. The CDR3 nucleotides read TGCGCCAGCAGCCAGTGGACAGGGGAAAGTCAGCCCCAGCATTTT.

This chain joins TRBV6-5 and TRBJ2-5; D uncertain. Gene TRBJ2-7 matches the end of the DNA better, so the J call may be wrong. Germline-derived CDR1 and CDR2 are MNHEY and SVGAGI. The CDR3 extends over 15 amino acids. The CDR3 protein is CASSYRWSPAYEQYF. The DNA of the CDR3 is TGTGCCAGCAGTTATAGGTGGAGCCCAGCCTACGAGCAGTACTTC.

This clone was detected only once. V is TRBV6-6 and J is TRBJ2-3; D might be TRBD1 or TRBD2, each matching 5 bases. The CDR3 length is 14 residues. Germline CDR1 and CDR2: MNHNY and SVGAGI (reference sequence). V was shortened by 4 bases and J by 3 bases, with 11 bases between the two germline ends. CDR3 in amino acids: CASSLGTYTDTQYF. The CDR3 DNA follows: TGTGCCAGCAGTTTAGGGACCTATACAGATACGCAGTATTTT.